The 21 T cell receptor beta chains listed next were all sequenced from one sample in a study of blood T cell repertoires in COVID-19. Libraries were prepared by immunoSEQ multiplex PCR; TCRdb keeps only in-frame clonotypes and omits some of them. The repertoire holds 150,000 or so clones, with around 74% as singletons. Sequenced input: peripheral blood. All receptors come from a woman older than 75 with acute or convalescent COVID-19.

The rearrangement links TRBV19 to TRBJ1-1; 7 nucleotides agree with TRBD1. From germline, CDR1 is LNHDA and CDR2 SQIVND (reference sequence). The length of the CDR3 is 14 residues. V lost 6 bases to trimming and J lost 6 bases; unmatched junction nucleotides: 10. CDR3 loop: CASRDSQGKPEAFF. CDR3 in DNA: TGTGCCAGTAGAGATTCACAGGGGAAACCTGAAGCTTTCTTT. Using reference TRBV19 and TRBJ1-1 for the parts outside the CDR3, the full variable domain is DGGITQSPKYLFRKEGQNVTLSCEQNLNHDAMYWYRQDPGQGLRLIYYSQIVNDFQKGDIAEGYSVSREKKESFPLTVTSAQKNPTAFYLCASRDSQGKPEAFFGQGTRLTVV.

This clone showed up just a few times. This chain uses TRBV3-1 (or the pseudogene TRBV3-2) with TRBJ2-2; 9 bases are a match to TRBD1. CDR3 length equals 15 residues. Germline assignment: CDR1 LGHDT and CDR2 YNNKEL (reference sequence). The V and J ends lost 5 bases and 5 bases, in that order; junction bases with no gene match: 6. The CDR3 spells CASSLQGARTGELFF. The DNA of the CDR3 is TGTGCCAGCAGCTTACAGGGGGCGCGGACCGGGGAGCTGTTTTTT.

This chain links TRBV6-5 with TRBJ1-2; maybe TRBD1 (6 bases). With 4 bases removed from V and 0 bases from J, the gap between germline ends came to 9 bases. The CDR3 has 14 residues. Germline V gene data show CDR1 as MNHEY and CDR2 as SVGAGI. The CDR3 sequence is CASSLGGANYGYTF. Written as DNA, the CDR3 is TGTGCCAGCAGTTTAGGGGGAGCTAACTATGGCTACACCTTC.

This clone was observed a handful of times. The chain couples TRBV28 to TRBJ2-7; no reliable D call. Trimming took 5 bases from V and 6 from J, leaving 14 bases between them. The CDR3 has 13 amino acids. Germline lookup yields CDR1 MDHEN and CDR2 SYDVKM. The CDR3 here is CASSPDLASEQYF. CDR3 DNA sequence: TGTGCCAGCAGTCCTGATTTAGCATCCGAGCAGTACTTC. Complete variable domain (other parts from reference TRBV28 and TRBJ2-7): DVKVTQSSRYLVKRTGEKVFLECVQDMDHENMFWYRQDPGLGLRLIYFSYDVKMKEKGDIPEGYSVSREKKERFSLILESASTNQTSMYLCASSPDLASEQYFGPGTRLTVT.

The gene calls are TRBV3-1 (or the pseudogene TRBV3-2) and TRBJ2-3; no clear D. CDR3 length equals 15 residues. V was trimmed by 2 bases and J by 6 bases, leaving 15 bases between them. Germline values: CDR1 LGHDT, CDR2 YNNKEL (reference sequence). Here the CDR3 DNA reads TGTGCCAGCAGCCAAAGAAATGAGAGGTCCGATACGCAGTATTTT. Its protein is CASSQRNERSDTQYF.

The CDR3, as DNA: TGTGCCAGCACCCCCCGCACCGGGGAGCTGTTTTTT. Amino acid sequence: CASTPRTGELFF. The V call is TRBV12-3 or TRBV12-4, the J call TRBJ2-2, with D unclear. The CDR3 loop spans 12 amino acids. V was cut by 7 bases and J by 4 bases, with 7 bases left in between.

CDR3 sequence reads: CASSLWRNTEAFF. The CDR3 nucleotides read TGTGCCAGCAGCTTGTGGAGGAACACTGAAGCTTTCTTT. The J gene is TRBJ1-1, the V gene TRBV5-5; D unresolved. The CDR3 is made up of 13 amino acids. Germline assignment: CDR1 SGHKS and CDR2 YYEKEE (reference sequence). V was clipped by 1 base and J by 1 base, with 5 bases between them.

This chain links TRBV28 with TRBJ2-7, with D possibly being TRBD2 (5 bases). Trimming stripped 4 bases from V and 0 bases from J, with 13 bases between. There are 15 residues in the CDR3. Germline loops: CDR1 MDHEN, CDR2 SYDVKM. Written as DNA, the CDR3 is TGTGCCAGCAGTTCACTAGGGCGCGGCTCCTACGAGCAGTACTTC. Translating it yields CASSSLGRGSYEQYF.

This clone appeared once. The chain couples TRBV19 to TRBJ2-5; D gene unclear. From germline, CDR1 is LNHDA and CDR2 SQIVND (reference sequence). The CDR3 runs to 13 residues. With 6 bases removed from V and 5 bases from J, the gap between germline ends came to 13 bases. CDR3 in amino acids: CASSTARVETQYF. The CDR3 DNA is TGTGCCAGTAGCACCGCACGGGTGGAGACCCAGTACTTC.

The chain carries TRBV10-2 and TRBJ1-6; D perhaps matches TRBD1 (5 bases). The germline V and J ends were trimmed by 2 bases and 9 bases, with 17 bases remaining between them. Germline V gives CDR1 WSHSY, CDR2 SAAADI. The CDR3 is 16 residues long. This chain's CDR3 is CASSEQFMDGGSPLHF. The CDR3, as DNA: TGCGCCAGCAGTGAGCAATTCATGGACGGGGGTTCACCCCTCCACTTT.

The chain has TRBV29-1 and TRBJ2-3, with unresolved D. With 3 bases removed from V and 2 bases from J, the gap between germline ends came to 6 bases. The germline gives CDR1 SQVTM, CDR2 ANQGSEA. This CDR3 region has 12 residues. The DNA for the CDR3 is TGCAGCGTTGATGAGGCCACAGATACGCAGTATTTT. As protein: CSVDEATDTQYF.

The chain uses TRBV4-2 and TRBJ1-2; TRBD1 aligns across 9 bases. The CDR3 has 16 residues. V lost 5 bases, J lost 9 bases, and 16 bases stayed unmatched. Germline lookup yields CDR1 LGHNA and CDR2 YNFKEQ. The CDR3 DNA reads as TGTGCCAGCAGCACACCCGCCGGGACAGGGTTCATGAGCTACACCTTC. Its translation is CASSTPAGTGFMSYTF.

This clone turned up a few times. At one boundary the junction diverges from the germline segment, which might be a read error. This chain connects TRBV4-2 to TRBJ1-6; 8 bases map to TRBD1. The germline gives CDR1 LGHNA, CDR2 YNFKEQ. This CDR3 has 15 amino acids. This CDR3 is CASSPPGQDYSALHF. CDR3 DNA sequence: TGTGCCAGCAGCCCCCCGGGACAGGACTATTCAGCCCTCCACTTT.

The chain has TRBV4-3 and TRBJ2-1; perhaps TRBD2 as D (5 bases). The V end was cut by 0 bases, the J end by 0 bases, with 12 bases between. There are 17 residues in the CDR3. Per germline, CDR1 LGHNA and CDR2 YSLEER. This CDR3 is CASSQESGSSSYNEQFF. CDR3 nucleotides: TGCGCCAGCAGCCAAGAAAGCGGCAGCAGCTCCTACAATGAGCAGTTCTTC.

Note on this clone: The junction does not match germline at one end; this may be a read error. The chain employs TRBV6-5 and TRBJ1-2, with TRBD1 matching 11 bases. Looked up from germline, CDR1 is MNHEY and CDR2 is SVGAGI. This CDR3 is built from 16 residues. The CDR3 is CASSYSGQGASYSYTF. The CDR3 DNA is TGTGCCAGCAGTTACTCTGGACAGGGGGCTAGCTATAGCTACACCTTC.

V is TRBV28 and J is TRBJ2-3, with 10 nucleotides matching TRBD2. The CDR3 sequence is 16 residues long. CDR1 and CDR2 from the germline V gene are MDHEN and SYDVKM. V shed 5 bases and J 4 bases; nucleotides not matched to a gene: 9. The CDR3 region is CASSKGAGGPADTQYF. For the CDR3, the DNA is TGTGCCAGCAGTAAAGGAGCGGGAGGGCCGGCAGATACGCAGTATTTT.

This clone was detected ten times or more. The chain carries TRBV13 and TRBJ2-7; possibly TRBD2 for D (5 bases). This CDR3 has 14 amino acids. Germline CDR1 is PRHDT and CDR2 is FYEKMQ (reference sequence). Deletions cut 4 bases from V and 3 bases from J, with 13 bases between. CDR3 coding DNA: TGTGCCAGCAGCTCCTCGGGGAATCACTACGAGCAGTACTTC. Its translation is CASSSSGNHYEQYF.

CDR3 sequence reads: CASSLGLAGNNEQFF. The CDR3 nucleotides are TGTGCCAGCAGCTTGGGACTAGCGGGAAACAATGAGCAGTTCTTC. J is TRBJ2-1 and V is TRBV11-2; 13 bases fit TRBD2. Per germline, CDR1 SGHAT and CDR2 FQNNGV. The CDR3 sequence is 15 residues long. Trimming cost V 3 bases and J 5 bases; bases outside gene matches: 1.

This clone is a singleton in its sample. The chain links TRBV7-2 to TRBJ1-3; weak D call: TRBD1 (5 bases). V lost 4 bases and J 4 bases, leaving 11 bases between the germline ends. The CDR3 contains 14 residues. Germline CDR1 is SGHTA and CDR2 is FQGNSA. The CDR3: CASSSGGSGNTIYF. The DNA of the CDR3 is TGTGCCAGCAGCTCGGGGGGATCCGGAAACACCATATATTTT.

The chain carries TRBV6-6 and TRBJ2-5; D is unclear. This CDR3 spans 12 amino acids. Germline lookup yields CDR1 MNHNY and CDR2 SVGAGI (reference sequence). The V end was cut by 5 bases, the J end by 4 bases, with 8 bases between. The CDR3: CASSAVRETQYF. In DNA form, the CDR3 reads TGTGCCAGCAGTGCGGTGCGAGAGACCCAGTACTTC.

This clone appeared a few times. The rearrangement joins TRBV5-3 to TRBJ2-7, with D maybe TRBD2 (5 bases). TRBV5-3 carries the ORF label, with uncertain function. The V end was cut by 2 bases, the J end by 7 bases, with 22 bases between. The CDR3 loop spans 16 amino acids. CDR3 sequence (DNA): TGTGCCAGAAGCTTTATAAGCGGTCCTCACTTGGAAGAGCAGTACTTC. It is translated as CARSFISGPHLEEQYF.